The 27 T cell receptor beta chains reported below all come from one sample, sequenced in a study of patients and donors after allogeneic stem cell transplantation (dated by TCRdb to the early 2020s). The method was RT-PCR. Sequencing took place on a NextSeq 550. The public reads were quality trimmed at Q25 with fastp and then assembled into clones with MiXCR by TCRdb, keeping productive beta chains. One record per CDR3 amino acid sequence lists the most common genes and DNA. A total of around 9,000 distinct CDR3 sequences appear in this sample, around 3.9% of them only once. The ten largest make up about 20% of the sample. The specimen was blood, either unsorted or a sorted T cell fraction (not recorded which). The origin of the receptors is a human donor who was either an allogeneic HSCT recipient or a stem cell or donor lymphocyte infusion donor (not recorded which). It is not recorded whose cells these are; they may come from a transplant donor.

This clonotype was detected many times. Being one base from a much bigger clone, this may be a read error. The CDR3 DNA is TGTGCCAGCGGCCTACAGGGATATGAGCAGTTCTTC. As protein: CASGLQGYEQFF. The V call is TRBV11-2, the J call TRBJ2-1; D possibly corresponds to TRBD1 (6 bases). Per the germline V gene, CDR1 is SGHAT and CDR2 is FQNNGV. The CDR3 is made up of 12 amino acids. The V end lost 8 bases, the J end lost 8 bases, and 13 bases lay between the germline ends.

This clonotype is medium-sized (0.01 to 0.1%) within its sample. The V call is TRBV3-1, the J call TRBJ1-5, with D perhaps TRBD1 (5 bases). The germline gives CDR1 LGHDT, CDR2 YNNKEL (reference sequence). CDR3 size: 14 residues. V was shortened by 1 base and J by 3 bases, with 7 bases between the two germline ends. The CDR3 coding sequence is TGTGCCAGCAGCCAAGCAGGGAACAATCAGCCCCAGCATTTT. Translating it yields CASSQAGNNQPQHF. Using reference TRBV3-1 and TRBJ1-5 for the parts outside the CDR3, the full variable domain is DTAVSQTPKYLVTQMGNDKSIKCEQNLGHDTMYWYKQDSKKFLKIMFSYNNKELIINETVPNRFSPKSPDKAHLNLHINSLELGDSAVYFCASSQAGNNQPQHFGDGTRLSIL.

This clonotype was detected ten times or more. CDR3 in DNA: TGCGCCAGCAGCCCCGGGCGGTTGAACACTGAAGCTTTCTTT. It encodes CASSPGRLNTEAFF. The chain combines TRBV4-3 with TRBJ1-1; no reliable D call. This CDR3 is built from 14 residues. Germline CDR1 LGHNA, CDR2 YSLEER. V was clipped by 4 bases and J by 0 bases, with 9 bases between them.

The table lists this clonotype with a count of one. A much larger clone lies one base from this, so it may be a read error. The V gene is TRBV11-1, the J gene TRBJ2-7; D is ambiguous. The CDR3 consists of 14 residues. V was cut by 2 bases and J by 0 bases, with 8 bases left in between. The germline CDR1 and CDR2 sequences are SGHAT and FQDESV (reference sequence). The CDR3 DNA reads as TGTGCCAGCAGCTTAAAGCAGGCCTCCTACGAGCAGTACTTC. Translation: CASSLKQASYEQYF.

This clonotype appeared many times. The V and J genes are TRBV28 and TRBJ2-7, with a weak D call TRBD2 (5 bases). CDR1 is MDHEN and CDR2 is SYDVKM in the germline V gene. The CDR3 contains 14 residues. Trimming took off 3 bases at V and 4 bases at J, with 13 bases between the two ends. The CDR3 DNA sequence: TGTGCCAGCAGTTTCCCGGGGTTGAATTACGAGCAGTACTTC. Amino acid sequence: CASSFPGLNYEQYF.

In this sample, this clonotype turned up many times. The J gene is TRBJ2-7, the V gene TRBV6-2 or TRBV6-3; TRBD1 aligns across 11 bases. Losses at the gene ends were 6 bases for V and 3 bases for J; bases not matched to a gene: 7. The CDR3 consists of 15 residues. The germline V gene has CDR1 MNHEY and CDR2 SVGEGT. The CDR3 is CASSRGQGARYEQYF. CDR3 DNA: TGTGCCAGCAGCCGCGGACAGGGGGCGCGCTACGAGCAGTACTTC.

This clonotype was recorded at least ten times. The chain combines TRBV7-9 with TRBJ2-3; D remains ambiguous. This CDR3 has 13 amino acids. Germline-derived CDR1 and CDR2 are SEHNR and FQNEAQ (reference sequence). Deletions cut 7 bases from V and 4 bases from J, with 12 bases between. CDR3 loop: CASTRLRADTQYF. CDR3 bases: TGTGCCAGCACCCGCCTTCGGGCAGATACGCAGTATTTT.

This clonotype is medium-sized (0.01 to 0.1%). The rearrangement links TRBV28 to TRBJ1-6; D uncertain. The CDR3 sequence is 13 residues long. The germline CDR1 and CDR2 sequences are MDHEN and SYDVKM. V dropped 6 bases and J dropped 8 bases, with 11 bases sitting between them. CDR3 amino acids: CASSGGGDSPLHF. The DNA for the CDR3 is TGTGCCAGCAGCGGCGGTGGAGATTCACCCCTCCACTTT.

This clonotype has a count of ten or more. The chain recombines TRBV7-9 with TRBJ2-1; 12 nucleotides agree with TRBD2. The CDR3 covers 20 residues. The germline CDR1 and CDR2 sequences are SEHNR and FQNEAQ (reference sequence). The J segment lost 2 bases and the V segment lost 5 bases, leaving 16 bases of the junction unmatched. Written as DNA, the CDR3 is TGTGCCAGCAGCCCCCGGACAGGGACGCTAGCGGGAGGGCCCTACAATGAGCAGTTCTTC. It codes for CASSPRTGTLAGGPYNEQFF.

This clonotype occurred a few times. V gene TRBV4-2 combines with J gene TRBJ2-5; 11 bases line up with TRBD1. Trimming cost V 5 bases and J 7 bases; bases outside gene matches: 18. This CDR3 has 18 residues. CDR1 is LGHNA, CDR2 YNFKEQ, per germline. The CDR3 spells CASSNRDRGSSVPPTQYF. The CDR3, as DNA: TGTGCCAGCAGCAACCGGGACAGGGGGTCGAGCGTCCCCCCGACCCAGTACTTC.

The V and J genes are TRBV7-9 and TRBJ1-1; D is unresolved. The CDR3 contains 12 residues. V was shortened by 5 bases and J by 0 bases, with 4 bases between the two germline ends. From germline, CDR1 is SEHNR and CDR2 FQNEAQ (reference sequence). The CDR3 DNA follows: TGTGCCAGCAGCCGGATGAACACTGAAGCTTTCTTT. Protein product: CASSRMNTEAFF.

This clonotype was counted many times. The chain is built from TRBV11-2 and TRBJ1-2, with TRBD1 identical over 8 bases. The CDR3 consists of 13 residues. The V segment lost 5 bases and the J segment 4 bases; nucleotides outside the gene matches: 3. In germline, CDR1 is SGHAT, CDR2 FQNNGV. The CDR3 reads CASSPQGAYGYTF. The CDR3 nucleotides read TGTGCCAGCAGCCCGCAGGGGGCCTATGGCTACACCTTC.

At least ten counts were recorded for this clonotype. The rearrangement links TRBV7-3 to TRBJ2-3; D is unresolved. The germline V gene encodes CDR1 SGHTA and CDR2 FQGTGA. This CDR3 spans 13 amino acids. V was clipped by 0 bases and J by 5 bases, with 6 bases between them. CDR3 sequence reads: CASSLTVEDTQYF. DNA for the CDR3: TGTGCCAGCAGCTTAACCGTGGAAGATACGCAGTATTTT.

This clonotype was picked up many times. The V and J genes are TRBV28 and TRBJ1-2; TRBD1 aligns across 7 bases. V shed 5 bases and J 4 bases; nucleotides not matched to a gene: 4. The CDR3 spans 13 residues. Germline lookup yields CDR1 MDHEN and CDR2 SYDVKM. The CDR3 loop is CASSGGQPYGYTF. The CDR3 region has the DNA TGTGCCAGCAGTGGGGGACAGCCCTATGGCTACACCTTC.

This clonotype was recorded a few times. The chain uses TRBV3-1 and TRBJ1-2, with D perhaps TRBD1 (5 bases). Germline CDR1 and CDR2: LGHDT and YNNKEL (reference sequence). Trimming left V 4 bases short and J 1 base short, with 16 bases between. The CDR3 consists of 16 residues. The CDR3 protein is CASSPAGGAYNYGYTF. The CDR3 DNA sequence: TGTGCCAGCAGCCCCGCAGGAGGGGCTTATAACTATGGCTACACCTTC.

This clonotype occurred many times. V is TRBV5-1 and J is TRBJ2-3, with TRBD1 matching over 9 bases. Germline lookup yields CDR1 SGHRS and CDR2 YFSETQ. The J segment lost 4 bases and the V segment lost 2 bases, leaving 11 bases of the junction unmatched. This CDR3 spans 17 amino acids. CDR3 protein: CASSLVPTGGGPDTQYF. The CDR3 bases are TGCGCCAGCAGCTTAGTTCCGACAGGGGGTGGGCCAGATACGCAGTATTTT.

This clonotype has ten or more counts. This chain joins TRBV5-4 and TRBJ2-7; D remains ambiguous. CDR1 SGHNT and CDR2 YYREEE come from the germline V gene (reference sequence). The CDR3 has 14 residues. Trimming cost V 4 bases and J 7 bases, with 18 bases left between them. The CDR3 here is CASSPSTTVGEQYF. CDR3 nucleotides: TGTGCCAGCAGCCCATCCACAACGGTGGGAGAGCAGTACTTC.

This clonotype was observed at least ten times. The genes are TRBV10-3 and TRBJ2-5; 7 nucleotides agree with TRBD1. Germline CDR1 reads ENHRY; CDR2 reads SYGVKD. V shed 6 bases, J shed 3 bases, and the junction held 4 bases outside the gene matches. This CDR3 is 13 amino acids long. CDR3 protein: CAIRGTVEETQYF. DNA for the CDR3: TGTGCCATCAGAGGGACAGTTGAAGAGACCCAGTACTTC.

The table lists this clonotype with many counts. The chain is built from TRBV3-1 and TRBJ1-4; D ambiguous. This CDR3 contains 12 residues. V lost 5 bases to trimming and J lost 9 bases, with 10 bases between them. CDR1 and CDR2 from the germline V gene are LGHDT and YNNKEL (reference sequence). The CDR3 DNA is TGTGCCAGCAGCAACCCCAAACAAAAACTGTTTTTT. Translating gives CASSNPKQKLFF. Drawing the rest from reference TRBV3-1 and TRBJ1-4, the complete variable domain is DTAVSQTPKYLVTQMGNDKSIKCEQNLGHDTMYWYKQDSKKFLKIMFSYNNKELIINETVPNRFSPKSPDKAHLNLHINSLELGDSAVYFCASSNPKQKLFFGSGTQLSVL.

This clonotype was seen many times. One junction end disagrees with the germline gene, perhaps due to a read error. This rearrangement joins TRBV12-3 or TRBV12-4 to TRBJ2-7; D may match TRBD1 or TRBD2 (6 bases each). The CDR3 contains 11 residues. CDR3 DNA sequence: TGTGCCAGCAGTTTAGGGGGGGCATTTAACTTC. It encodes CASSLGGAFNF.

This clonotype was seen many times. The J gene is TRBJ2-3, the V gene TRBV12-3 or TRBV12-4; D may be TRBD1 (7 bases). The CDR3 has 16 residues. V gave up 5 bases and J gave up 4 bases, with 19 bases separating them. The CDR3 region has the DNA TGTGCCAGCAGTCTTGGGCGGGACAGAGGTGCAGATACGCAGTATTTT. It yields the protein CASSLGRDRGADTQYF.

By its share, this clonotype is medium-sized (0.01 to 0.1%). The chain recombines TRBV29-1 with TRBJ2-7, with TRBD2 as a possible D gene (6 bases). Germline assignment: CDR1 SQVTM and CDR2 ANQGSEA. V was trimmed by 1 base and J by 3 bases, leaving 10 bases between them. The CDR3 loop spans 13 amino acids. The CDR3 loop is CSVEANGGYEQYF. The CDR3 bases are TGCAGCGTTGAAGCCAACGGGGGCTACGAGCAGTACTTC.

This clonotype appeared many times. The rearrangement joins TRBV15 to TRBJ1-5, with 7 bases matching TRBD1. The CDR3 is 13 residues long. The V gene's germline CDR1 is LNHNV and CDR2 YYDKDF (reference sequence). With V trimmed by 4 bases and J by 7 bases, 4 bases remained unmatched. CDR3 sequence (DNA): TGTGCCACCAGCAATCGACAGGGCCAGCCCCAGCATTTT. Translating it yields CATSNRQGQPQHF.

Many counts were recorded for this clonotype. The V gene is TRBV28, the J gene TRBJ2-1, with 7 bases lining up with TRBD2. The J segment lost 5 bases and the V segment lost 4 bases, leaving 14 bases of the junction unmatched. Germline V gene data show CDR1 as MDHEN and CDR2 as SYDVKM. The CDR3 length is 17 residues. This chain's CDR3 is CASSSPPGGSPNNEQFF. CDR3 in DNA: TGTGCCAGCAGTTCCCCCCCCGGCGGGAGCCCGAACAATGAGCAGTTCTTC.

In its sample, this clonotype ranks as large. V is TRBV7-9 and J is TRBJ2-3; 7 bases map to TRBD2. Germline trimming cut 3 bases from V and 2 bases from J; bases unmatched to any gene: 5. This CDR3 is 15 amino acids long. CDR1 and CDR2 from the germline V gene are SEHNR and FQNEAQ (reference sequence). The CDR3 spells CASSLVSGTTDTQYF. The CDR3 DNA sequence: TGTGCCAGCAGCTTGGTGAGCGGGACCACAGATACGCAGTATTTT.

This clonotype was seen many times. The rearrangement joins TRBV5-6 to TRBJ2-3, with TRBD2 as a possible D gene (6 bases). The CDR3 length is 13 residues. V lost 6 bases, J lost 4 bases, and 12 bases lay in between. Germline lookup yields CDR1 SGHDT and CDR2 YYEEEE. DNA of the CDR3: TGTGCCAGCAAGTATACGGGGGCAGATACGCAGTATTTT. Translation: CASKYTGADTQYF. The whole variable domain, remainder taken from reference TRBV5-6 and TRBJ2-3, is DAGVTQSPTHLIKTRGQQVTLRCSPKSGHDTVSWYQQALGQGPQFIFQYYEEEERQRGNFPDRFSGHQFPNYSSELNVNALLLGDSALYLCASKYTGADTQYFGPGTRLTVL.

The rearrangement joins TRBV6-2 or TRBV6-3 to TRBJ2-3; possible D gene TRBD2, 6 bases. The CDR3 spans 15 residues. Germline-derived CDR1 and CDR2 are MNHEY and SVGEGT. Trimming stripped 0 bases from V and 9 bases from J, with 16 bases between. The CDR3 sequence is CASSYSSPSRGTQYF. The DNA of the CDR3 is TGTGCCAGCAGTTACTCATCCCCGAGCCGGGGGACGCAGTATTTT.